This section outlines one T cell receptor beta chain sequence together with its context. Its antigen remains unidentified. This entry belongs to a study of immune evolution from preneoplasia to lung adenocarcinoma. Assay used: immunoSEQ multiplex PCR; TCRdb lists only in-frame clones, some missing. Here the sample spans approximately 6,500 clones, around four fifths being singletons. Histologic diagnosis was independently verified by two lung pathologists. Study findings and constraints: T cell clonality was higher in KRAS-mutant than EGFR-mutant or wild-type nodules. Clonality was highest in normal lung, lower in later-stage lesions apparently.

Trimming took 5 bases from V and 15 from J, leaving 17 bases between them. This CDR3 has 12 residues. CDR1 and CDR2 (germline): SNHLY, FYNNEI. The origin of this receptor is a person aged 50 to 70 with lung adenocarcinoma. Sequenced: FFPE minimally invasive lung adenocarcinoma tissue. The chain uses TRBV2 and TRBJ2-1; maybe TRBD2 (6 bases). For the CDR3, the DNA is TGTGCCAGCAGTCCTCACCGGGAGAGGCTGTTCTTC. Residues: CASSPHRERLFF.